The present entry profiles one TCR beta chain with its context. Its antigen is currently unknown. This sample is drawn from a study of identical twins. Whole-study results and caveats: Beta out-of-frame sequences showed weaker excess sharing between twins.

Each CDR3 protein is one row after TCRdb ran MiXCR on the 5' RACE reads. The repertoire consists of fewer than 900,000 distinct CDR3 sequences, with 15% to 20% occurring once and the leading ten covering about an eighth. These data were likewise used in another study, on T cells expressing NK-cell markers.

The receptor was isolated from a woman under 30 in good health. The sample taken for sequencing was PBMCs.

The CDR3 protein is CASSLSERATNEQFF. Here the CDR3 DNA reads TGTGCCAGCAGTTTAAGCGAGCGGGCAACCAATGAGCAGTTCTTC. The V and J genes are TRBV12-3 or TRBV12-4 and TRBJ2-1; tentatively, D is TRBD2 (6 bases). Between the trimmed V and J ends, which lost 2 bases and 6 bases, there was a span of 14 bases. The CDR3 is 15 residues long.